These 13 T cell receptor beta chains share one sample of origin, sequenced in a study of beta chain features in type 1 diabetes. Study conclusions and caveats: Moderate yet significant TCRB CDR3 shortening was seen in Type 1 diabetes patients in all four CD4+ subsets.

Their target antigens are unknown. Of the isolated RNA, all was reverse transcribed, and so the sequenced material was expressed TCRB transcripts. Assay used: immunoSEQ multiplex PCR; TCRdb lists only in-frame clones, some missing. Altogether 150,000 to 190,000 clones are present, 10% being singletons, with the ten largest covering around 0.48%. The specimen was central memory CD4+ T cells from blood. These receptors all stem from a man younger than 45 with type 1 diabetes.

This clone was seen repeatedly, ten times or more. This chain joins TRBV18 and TRBJ2-3; a weak D match, TRBD1 (5 bases). V was clipped by 2 bases and J by 1 base, with 13 bases between them. CDR1 is KGHSH, CDR2 LQKENI, per germline. CDR3 length: 16 residues. This CDR3 reads CASSPRQGVGTDTQYF. CDR3 in DNA: TGTGCCAGCTCACCAAGGCAGGGCGTTGGCACAGATACGCAGTATTTT.

The chain combines TRBV18 with TRBJ1-5; maybe TRBD1 (6 bases). The germline gives CDR1 KGHSH, CDR2 LQKENI. The CDR3 totals 14 residues. Trimming took off 4 bases at V and 7 bases at J, with 14 bases between the two ends. CDR3 DNA: TGTGCCAGCTCACGTGGACAGTCGGGGCAGCCCCAGCATTTT. This sequence encodes CASSRGQSGQPQHF.

In this sample, this clone turned up a few times. The rearrangement links TRBV7-9 to TRBJ2-7; 8 nucleotides align to TRBD2. This CDR3 is 15 amino acids long. The germline CDR1 and CDR2 sequences are SEHNR and FQNEAQ (reference sequence). The trim removed 5 bases at V and 6 bases at J, leaving 12 bases unmatched. DNA for the CDR3: TGTGCCAGCAGCCAAGATGTGAACGGGAGGGGCGAGCAGTACTTC. It specifies CASSQDVNGRGEQYF.

The chain recombines TRBV5-1 with TRBJ2-7; 11 positions match TRBD1. Germline V lookup: CDR1 SGHRS, CDR2 YFSETQ. V lost 3 bases and J lost 4; bases outside the gene matches: 6. The CDR3 spans 15 residues. DNA of the CDR3: TGCGCCAGCAGCTCTGGACAGGGGGCAGGGTACGAGCAGTACTTC. Translating it yields CASSSGQGAGYEQYF.

The gene calls are TRBV28 and TRBJ1-1; D may be TRBD1 (5 bases). The CDR3 covers 16 residues. Germline CDR1 and CDR2: MDHEN and SYDVKM. Trimming removed 2 bases from V and 0 bases from J, with 13 bases in between. The CDR3 DNA reads TGTGCCAGCAGTTTAAGGGGCGGCTCAATGAACACTGAAGCTTTCTTT. As protein: CASSLRGGSMNTEAFF.

The chain combines TRBV7-2 with TRBJ2-1; D perhaps matches TRBD2 (6 bases). From germline, CDR1 is SGHTA and CDR2 FQGNSA. The CDR3 consists of 17 residues. V gave up 5 bases and J gave up 0 bases, with 17 bases separating them. This CDR3 reads CASSQVSAGSSYNEQFF. DNA of the CDR3: TGTGCCAGCAGCCAAGTAAGCGCGGGAAGCTCCTACAATGAGCAGTTCTTC.

The J gene is TRBJ2-2, the V gene TRBV4-2; D may be TRBD1 (6 bases). Germline-derived CDR1 and CDR2 are LGHNA and YNFKEQ. V lost 0 bases and J 8 bases, leaving 22 bases between the germline ends. There are 18 residues in the CDR3. The CDR3 DNA reads as TGTGCCAGCAGCCAAGATCTAGGACAGATAGGAGAGAGAGGGGAGCTGTTTTTT. Protein product: CASSQDLGQIGERGELFF.

This clone was recorded a few times. The gene calls are TRBV4-3 and TRBJ1-1; D is ambiguous. This CDR3 has 14 residues. The germline gives CDR1 LGHNA, CDR2 YSLEER. V was clipped by 2 bases and J by 2 bases, with 9 bases between them. The CDR3 reads CASSQSTANTEAFF. The CDR3 nucleotides read TGCGCCAGCAGCCAATCCACAGCCAACACTGAAGCTTTCTTT.

This sequence joins TRBV30 and TRBJ1-5; D might be TRBD1 (5 bases). This CDR3 has 13 amino acids. V was pared by 1 base and J by 9 bases, with 13 bases between. Germline values: CDR1 GTSNPN, CDR2 SVGIG (reference sequence). The CDR3 reads CAWSGRGAGPQHF. The CDR3 DNA reads as TGTGCCTGGAGTGGGAGGGGTGCCGGGCCCCAGCATTTT. The entire variable domain, with the rest obtained from reference TRBV30 and TRBJ1-5, is as follows: SQTIHQWPATLVQPVGSPLSLECTVEGTSNPNLYWYRQAAGRGLQLLFYSVGIGQISSEVPQNLSASRPQDRQFILSSKKLLLSDSGFYLCAWSGRGAGPQHFGDGTRLSIL.

Here the CDR3 reads CASSLMAGGLGTQYF. The CDR3 coding sequence is TGTGCCAGCAGCTTAATGGCGGGAGGGCTGGGGACCCAGTACTTC. The genes are TRBV7-3 and TRBJ2-5; 9 nucleotides match TRBD2. The J segment lost 7 bases and the V segment lost 1 base, leaving 7 bases of the junction unmatched. This CDR3 is 15 amino acids long. CDR1 SGHTA and CDR2 FQGTGA come from the germline V gene.

The table lists this clone with a few counts. A much larger clone is a single base away; this may be a read error. The chain joins TRBV7-9 to TRBJ1-1, with a possible D match to TRBD1 (6 bases). The CDR3 consists of 13 residues. Germline CDR1 SEHNR, CDR2 FQNEAQ (reference sequence). The V end lost 5 bases, the J end lost 2 bases, and 9 bases lay between the germline ends. CDR3 bases: TGTGCCAGCAGCCAACAGGGTAACACTGAAGCTTTCTTT. It specifies CASSQQGNTEAFF.

This chain uses TRBV18 with TRBJ2-7; TRBD1 matches 9 bases. Per germline, CDR1 KGHSH and CDR2 LQKENI. J was trimmed by 3 bases and V by 5 bases; bases with no gene match: 5. This CDR3 is 14 amino acids long. The CDR3 DNA sequence: TGTGCCAGCTCAGCCGGGACAGGGCACTACGAGCAGTACTTC. Protein sequence: CASSAGTGHYEQYF.

This rearrangement joins TRBV7-8 to TRBJ2-7; TRBD2 matches at 7 bases. Trimming took 1 base from V and 5 from J; bases not matched to a gene: 5. The CDR3 is made up of 14 amino acids. Germline V gives CDR1 SGHVS, CDR2 FQNEAQ. Written as DNA, the CDR3 is TGTGCCAGCAGCTTAGACGTCGGGACTAACGAGCAGTACTTC. It is translated as CASSLDVGTNEQYF. Looking up the rest from reference TRBV7-8 and TRBJ2-7 gives the full variable domain: GAGVSQSPRYKVAKRGQDVALRCDPISGHVSLFWYQQALGQGPEFLTYFQNEAQLDKSGLPSDRFFAERPEGSVSTLKIQRTQQEDSAVYLCASSLDVGTNEQYFGPGTRLTVT.